The present T cell receptor (beta chain) was sequenced within a study of beta chain features in type 1 diabetes. Study-wide points: Type 1 diabetes patients had TCRB CDR3s that were shorter (moderately but significantly so) in all four CD4+ subsets.

Expressed TCRB transcripts were sequenced, since all the RNA that had been isolated was reverse transcribed. The protocol was immunoSEQ multiplex PCR, while the TCRdb copy is restricted to in-frame clones and leaves out a portion. The sample has 250,000 to 300,000 clones; approximately 14% are singletons. Worth noting for this clone: Its antigen is not known.

The CDR3 extends over 15 amino acids. Deletions cut 1 base from V and 5 bases from J, with 15 bases between. The germline V gene encodes CDR1 SGHDN and CDR2 FVKESK. This sequence joins TRBV14 and TRBJ2-7; D remains unclear. Sequenced: naive CD4+ T cells from blood. This receptor was obtained from a man aged 25-45 years with type 1 diabetes. CDR3 DNA: TGTGCCAGCAGCCAAGGCTACAGTCTTTTCGACGAGCAGTACTTC. Protein: CASSQGYSLFDEQYF.